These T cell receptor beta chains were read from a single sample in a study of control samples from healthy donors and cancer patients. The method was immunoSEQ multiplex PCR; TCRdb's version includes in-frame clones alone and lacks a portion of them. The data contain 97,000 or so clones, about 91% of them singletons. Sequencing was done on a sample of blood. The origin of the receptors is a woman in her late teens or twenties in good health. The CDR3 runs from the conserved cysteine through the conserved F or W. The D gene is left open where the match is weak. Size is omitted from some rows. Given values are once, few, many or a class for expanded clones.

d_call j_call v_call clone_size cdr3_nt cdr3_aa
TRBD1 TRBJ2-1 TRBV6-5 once TGTGCCACAAAACCGGGACAGACTCTTAATGAGCAGTTCTTC CATKPGQTLNEQFF
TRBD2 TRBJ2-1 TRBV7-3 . TGTGCCAGCAGCTTATCGGGCCTAGCGGGACTTGGAGAGCAGTTCTTC CASSLSGLAGLGEQFF
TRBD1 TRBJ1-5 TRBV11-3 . TGTGCCAGCAGCCCCGGACTGGGGGGGGACAGATATAGCAATCAGCCCCAGCATTTT CASSPGLGGDRYSNQPQHF
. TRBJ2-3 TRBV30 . TGTGCCTGGAGTGTACAAACCAGGGGAGGGACAGATACGCAGTATTTT CAWSVQTRGGTDTQYF
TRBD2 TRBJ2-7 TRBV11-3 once TGTGCCAGCAGCCCGCGGCGAGGCGGGAGAGACGAGCAGTACTTC CASSPRRGGRDEQYF
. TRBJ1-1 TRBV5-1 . TGCGCCAGCAGCACGGGACATGGAGCTTTCTTT CASSTGHGAFF
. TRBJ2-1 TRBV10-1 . TGCGCCAGCAGTGGGGAGCCAGGGGCGGATGAGCAGTTCTTC CASSGEPGADEQFF
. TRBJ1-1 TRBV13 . TGTGCCAGCAGCCCTGGGACACCGAACACTGAAGCTTTCTTT CASSPGTPNTEAFF
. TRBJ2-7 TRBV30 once TGTGCCTGGAGTGTTGCAGGGGTCTACGAGCAGTACTTC CAWSVAGVYEQYF
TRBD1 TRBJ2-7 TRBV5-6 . TGTGCCAGCAGCGTGACAGGGGTCCACGAGCAGTACTTC CASSVTGVHEQYF
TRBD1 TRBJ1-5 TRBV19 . TGTGCCAGTAGTACTACAGGGGGTAGCCAGCCCCAGCATTTT CASSTTGGSQPQHF
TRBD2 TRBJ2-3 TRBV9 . TGTGCCAGCAGGAGGCTTGACGGGAGGTGGTCAGATACGCAGTATTTT CASRRLDGRWSDTQYF
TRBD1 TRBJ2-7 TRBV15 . TGTGCCACCAGCCTACCAGGGACAGGCTCCTACGAGCAGTACTTC CATSLPGTGSYEQYF
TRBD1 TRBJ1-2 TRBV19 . TGTGCCAGTAGTATTGGGGCGGACAGGAACTATGGCTACACCTTC CASSIGADRNYGYTF
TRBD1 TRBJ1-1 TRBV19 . TGTGCCAGTAGCCTTATAGCCGGGACAGGGAGCCAAGTAACTGAAGCTTTCTTT CASSLIAGTGSQVTEAFF
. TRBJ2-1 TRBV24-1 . TGTGCCACCAGTGATTTGTGTGACACCAAAGGGAACAATGAGCAGTTCTTC CATSDLCDTKGNNEQFF
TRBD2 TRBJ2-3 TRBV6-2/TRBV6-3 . TGTGCCAGCAGTTCGCCGGGACTACCCACAGATACGCAGTATTTT CASSSPGLPTDTQYF
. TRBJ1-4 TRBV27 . TGTGCCAGCAGTTTTTTAGGGTCAACTAATGAAAAACTGTTTTTT CASSFLGSTNEKLFF
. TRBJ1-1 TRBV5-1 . TGCGCCAGCAGCTTGATGTGGGGACTCGAAGCTTTCTTT CASSLMWGLEAFF
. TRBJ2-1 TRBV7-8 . TGTGCCAGCAGCCAAAATACCAATGAGCAGTTCTTC CASSQNTNEQFF
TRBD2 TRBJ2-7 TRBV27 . TGTGCCAGCAGCTGGACTAGTAGCGACGAGCAGTACTTC CASSWTSSDEQYF
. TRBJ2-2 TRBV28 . TGTGCCAGCAGGAAGGGCCCCGGGGAGCTGTTTTTT CASRKGPGELFF
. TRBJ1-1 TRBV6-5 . TGTGCCAGCAGCCGAAACACTGAAGCTTTCTTT CASSRNTEAFF
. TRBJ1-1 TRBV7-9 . TGTGCCAGCAGCCAAAACCTGGCTGAAGCTTTCTTT CASSQNLAEAFF
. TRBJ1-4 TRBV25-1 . TGTGCCAGCAGTGAAGGGCAGGCAACTAATGAAAAACTGTTTTTT CASSEGQATNEKLFF
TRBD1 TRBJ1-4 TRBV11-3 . TGTGCCAGCAGCTTACCCCAGGGGGCATTTGAAAAACTGTTTTTT CASSLPQGAFEKLFF
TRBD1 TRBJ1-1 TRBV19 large TGTGCCAGTAGTATGGGGACAGGGGGCGAAGCTTTCTTT CASSMGTGGEAFF
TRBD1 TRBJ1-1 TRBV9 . TGTGCCAGCAGCGTAGGACAGGGCGGGTACACTGAAGCTTTCTTT CASSVGQGGYTEAFF
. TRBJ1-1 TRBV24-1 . TGTGCCACCAGTGATCCCAGGGGTGAGGACACTGAAGCTTTCTTT CATSDPRGEDTEAFF
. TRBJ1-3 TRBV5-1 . TGCGCCAGCAGCGTCGGACAGCTTGGAAACACCATATATTTT CASSVGQLGNTIYF
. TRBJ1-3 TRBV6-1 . TGTGCCAGCAGTGAATCAGGGACCCCGGGAAACACCATATATTTT CASSESGTPGNTIYF
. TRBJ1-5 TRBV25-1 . TGTGCCAGCAGTGAATTCCGGGCAGGACAGCCCCAGCATTTT CASSEFRAGQPQHF
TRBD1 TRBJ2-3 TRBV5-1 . TGCGCCAGCAGCTTGTTTGACAGGGCTAAAGATACGCAGTATTTT CASSLFDRAKDTQYF
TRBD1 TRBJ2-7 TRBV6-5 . TGTGCCAGCTCAGGACAGGGGGCTCGAGAGCAGTACTTC CASSGQGAREQYF
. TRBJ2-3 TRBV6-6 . TGTGCCAGCGTCCAGGGACCTCAGATAGCGCAGTATTTT CASVQGPQIAQYF
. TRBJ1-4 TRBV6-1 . TGTGCCAGCAGTGAACTCGGCAGGGTAGAAGAAAAACTGTTTTTT CASSELGRVEEKLFF
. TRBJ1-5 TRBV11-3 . TGTGCCAGCAGCTTAGTTCGGACAAGTAAAAATCAGCCCCAGCATTTT CASSLVRTSKNQPQHF
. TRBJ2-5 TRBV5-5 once TGTGCCAGCAGCGCCCGCCCGGGGGTGGGGACCCAGTACTTC CASSARPGVGTQYF
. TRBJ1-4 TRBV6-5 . TGTGCCAGCTCTGCAACTAATGAAAAACTGTTTTTT CASSATNEKLFF
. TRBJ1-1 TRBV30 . TGTGCCTGGGGTAGGGGGAACACTGAAGCTTTCTTT CAWGRGNTEAFF
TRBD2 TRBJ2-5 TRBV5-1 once TGCGCCAGCAGCAGTCCGGGGGGGCAAGAGACCCAGTACTTC CASSSPGGQETQYF
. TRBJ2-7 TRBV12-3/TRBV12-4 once TGTGCCAGCAGTATCGGCTACGAGCAGTACTTC CASSIGYEQYF
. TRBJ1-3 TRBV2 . TGTGCCAGCAAGCGCCAGCTCAACACCATATATTTT CASKRQLNTIYF
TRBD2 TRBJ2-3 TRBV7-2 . TGTGCCAGCAGCCTCCGACTAGCTGGAGATACGCAGTATTTT CASSLRLAGDTQYF
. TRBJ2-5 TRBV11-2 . TGTGCCAGCAGCTTAGATATAGTTTACGAGACCCAGTACTTC CASSLDIVYETQYF
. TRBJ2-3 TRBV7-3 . TGTGCCAGCAGCGGTCCTAGCACAGATACGCAGTATTTT CASSGPSTDTQYF
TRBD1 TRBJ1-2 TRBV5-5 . TGTGCCAGCAGCTCACTTGACAGGGCCCTCCGCGGCTACACCTTC CASSSLDRALRGYTF
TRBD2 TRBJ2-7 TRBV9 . TGTGCCAGCAGCAGATGGGGACTAGCTAACGAGCAGTACTTC CASSRWGLANEQYF
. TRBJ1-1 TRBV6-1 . TGTGCCAGCAGTGAGTTCGGGAACACTGAAGCTTTCTTT CASSEFGNTEAFF
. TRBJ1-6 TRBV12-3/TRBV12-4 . TGTGCCAGCAGTTTTGTAAATTCACCCCTCCACTTT CASSFVNSPLHF
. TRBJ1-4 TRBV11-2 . TGTGCCAGCAGCCAGAACCGTGGGTCTAATGAAAAACTGTTTTTT CASSQNRGSNEKLFF
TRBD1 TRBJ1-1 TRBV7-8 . TGTGCCAGCAGCTTCGTTGGGACAGACACTGAAGCTTTCTTT CASSFVGTDTEAFF
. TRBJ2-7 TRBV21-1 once TGTGCCTCCTTCGACAGGGGAGCGGGGCAGTACTTC CASFDRGAGQYF
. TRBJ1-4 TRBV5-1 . TGCGCCAGCAGCTTTGGTGGAAATAATGAAAAACTGTTTTTT CASSFGGNNEKLFF
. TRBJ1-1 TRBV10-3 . TGTGCCATCAGTGAACAGCCCTTGGTGAGTAACACTGAAGCTTTCTTT CAISEQPLVSNTEAFF
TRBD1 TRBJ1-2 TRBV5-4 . TGTGCCAGCAGCTTCACCGGGACAGGGTTAAATGGCTACACCTTC CASSFTGTGLNGYTF
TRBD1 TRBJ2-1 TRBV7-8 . TGTGCCAGCAGCCTCCCCGGACAGGGATACAATGAGCAGTTCTTC CASSLPGQGYNEQFF
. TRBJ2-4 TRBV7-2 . TGTGCCAGCAGGGAGACGGGCGCAAACATTCAGTACTTC CASRETGANIQYF
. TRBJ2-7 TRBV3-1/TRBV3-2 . TGTGCCAGCAGCCCGACCTCTAGCACCGCCTACGAGCAGTACTTC CASSPTSSTAYEQYF